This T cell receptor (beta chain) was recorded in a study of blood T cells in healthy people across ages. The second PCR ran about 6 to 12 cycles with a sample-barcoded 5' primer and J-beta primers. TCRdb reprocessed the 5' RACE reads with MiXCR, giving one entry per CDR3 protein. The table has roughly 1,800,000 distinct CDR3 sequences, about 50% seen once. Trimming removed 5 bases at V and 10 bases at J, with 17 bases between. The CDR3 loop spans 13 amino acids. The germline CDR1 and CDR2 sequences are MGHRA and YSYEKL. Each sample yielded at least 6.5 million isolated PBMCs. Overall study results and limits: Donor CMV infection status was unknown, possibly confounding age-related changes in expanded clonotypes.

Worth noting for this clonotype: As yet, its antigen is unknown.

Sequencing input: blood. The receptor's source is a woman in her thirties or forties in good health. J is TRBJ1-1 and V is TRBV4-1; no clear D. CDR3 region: CASSRMIPTAAFF. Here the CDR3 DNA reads TGCGCCAGCAGCAGGATGATTCCTACAGCAGCTTTCTTT.